The T cell receptor beta chain described here comes from a study of cytomegalovirus exposure and HLA in healthy donors (dated by TCRdb to about 2017). Describing the broader study: According to an earlier analysis of around 600 of the donors, some 170 million T cells yielded some 120 million unique TCR beta sequences and approximately 300 Gb of sequence data. About 280 gigabases of sequencing data and 91 million or so unique TCR sequences made up an early release that covered several hundred HLA-typed donors. Among the roughly 400 genotyped donors, approximately 76% belonged to the genetic ancestry cluster associated with self-reported Caucasian donors. The study was designed to test whether signatures of past pathogen exposure could be identified by cataloging public T cell receptors. The T cell repertoires of 670 or so subjects were profiled by immunosequencing and related to cytomegalovirus serostatus. In addition to the first cohort of several hundred subjects, a separate validation cohort of 130 or so different subjects was used. The study combined high-throughput TCR immunosequencing, statistical association of individual TCRs with disease status, and machine learning to predict cytomegalovirus infection status. A later analysis re-analyzed previously published TCR beta repertoires from roughly 690 donors and added high-resolution HLA genotyping to study TCR occurrence patterns. Rather than using new phenotypic data, the later analysis identified candidate immune exposures from TCR beta sequences and from how often those sequences occurred across donors. An earlier analysis of 587 of the donors used high-throughput TCR beta sequencing to judge whether each TCR beta V gene segment behaved as functional or pseudogenic. Donor age, sex, ethnicity and CMV serostatus were compiled together with the repertoire data. Genome-wide SNP genotypes for about 55% of the 666 donors were used in a later genetic analysis, which treated that subset as a discovery cohort. Every repertoire in the discovery cohort had been generated on one and the same sequencing platform. HLA typing covered class I and class II loci at four-digit resolution. Typing coverage differed by locus: A, B, C, DRB1 and DQB1 were typed in roughly 629-630 donors, DQA1 in about 500, DPA1 in around 580, and DPB1 in approximately 450. Because of strong linkage in the cohort, a handful of DR-DQ haplotypes were treated as single units for association and clustering. Among 350 to 400 genotyped donors of the cohort, an average of around 240,000 unique TCR beta nucleotide sequences were sequenced per donor, around a sixth of them non-productive. Results the study describes overall, beyond this receptor: In a later analysis, TCR association rates were found to vary across HLA loci, with the most associated TCRs seen for DRB1 alleles and the fewest for HLA-C alleles. A later genetic analysis associated a missense DCLRE1C variant with V-gene and J-gene trimming of TCR beta chains, and an independent cohort replicated the association. When HLA alleles, especially DR and DQ, strongly co-occurred, attributing TCR associations to individual alleles was difficult. The authors suggested that the approach could potentially be generalized to other disease states and immunological phenotypes. A total of 150 or so TCR beta chains were listed by the study as associated with cytomegalovirus. The presence/absence analyses assumed that sequencing depth was roughly uniform across donors, and that assumption may not be true. Most TCR sequences were seen in very few donors, while some public TCRs were found in many individuals. Several of the top co-occurrence clusters appeared to be linked to parvovirus B19, influenza, CMV and Epstein-Barr virus, according to a later analysis. Compared with equally common non-associated chains, HLA-associated TCR beta chains in a later analysis were more clonally expanded and had lower generation probabilities. A further reported finding was that TCR beta sequences accurately predicted the HLA-A and HLA-B alleles for most subjects in the first cohort. Correlated functional status among segregating V segments might be attributable to linkage disequilibrium, but an unknown experimental factor could not be ruled out. Most CMV-associated TCR beta chains appeared to be HLA-restricted in a later analysis, and the HLA associations seemed to be driven largely by CMV exposure. In a later analysis, some 17,000 TCR beta sequences were associated with specific HLA alleles at a false discovery rate of 0.05. In an earlier analysis of under 600 of the donors, most TCR beta V segments were observed in productive rearrangements about 90% or about 30% of the time, broadly matching IMGT annotations. A few of the identified cytomegalovirus-associated TCR beta chains were confirmed in vitro to be specific for cytomegalovirus antigens. Because counts were too low, approximately 18 rarely observed V segments, including chromosome 9 orphons, were excluded from the earlier analysis of roughly 580 of the donors. A cluster of highly shared sequence variants was judged likely to represent a technical artifact of the sequencing pipeline. The cohort was sequenced for TCR beta chains only, and without alpha or paired-chain data the features that could be detected were limited. For the cohort, immune exposure information was limited to CMV serostatus. A later genetic analysis reported fewer N-insertions in productive TCRs among donors in an Asian-associated ancestry cluster than the roughly 700-donor mean. In both the original and validation cohorts, the classifier was reported to diagnose cytomegalovirus status with high specificity and sensitivity. HLA typing was unavailable for some donors at each locus, so association tests used only the typed subset.

This clone was found a few times. What this receptor recognizes is not known. Base qualities are not recorded, but no much larger clone differs from it by a single base. Library prep was done by the immunoSEQ multiplex PCR assay. For the multiplex PCR, a mixture combining 60 forward primers for TCR Vbeta segments and 13 reverse primers for TCR Jbeta segments was used. A multiplex PCR assay on genomic DNA amplified the CDR3 region of rearranged TCR beta genes. The Illumina HiSeq System was used to sequence the amplified TCR beta libraries as 87-base-pair reads. Per the original workflow: Across the 600 to 700 repertoires, a later analysis counted roughly 77 million unique TCR beta chains, 8.5 million to 12 million of which were shared by at least two donors. Raw reads were error-corrected and collapsed into unique sequences by a nearest-neighbor algorithm in which closely related sequences were merged to remove PCR and sequencing errors. To assign V, D and J gene segments, CDR3 sequences were aligned to IMGT reference sequences. Each retained sequence needed at least a six-nucleotide match to both a V gene segment and a J gene segment. A rearrangement was called productive if the CDR3 had no stop codons and remained in frame with V and J, and every other rearrangement was called non-productive. Following IMGT convention, CDR3 was defined as the stretch from the second conserved V-encoded cysteine to the conserved J-encoded phenylalanine. Sequences without an unambiguous match to a single V gene segment were excluded from the earlier analysis of 450 to 650 of the donors. An earlier analysis of 450 to 650 of the donors called V segments functional above 56.7% productive rearrangements and segregating when the between-donor standard deviation exceeded 5%. A statistical classification framework was built to diagnose cytomegalovirus status from the catalog of TCR beta chain sequences. In a later analysis, TCR nucleotide sequences were compared against IMGT/GENE-DB human TR gene sequences so that V and J genes could be assigned. The TCRdist pipeline was used in a later analysis to assign CDR3 sequences and most-parsimonious VDJ recombination scenarios. In a later analysis, each TCR beta chain was defined by its CDR3 amino acid sequence together with its V-gene family, and reads without a unique V-gene family were excluded. As a way to deal with suspected cross-contamination and a sequencing artifact, a later analysis dropped 500 to 700 nucleotide sequences that were highly shared and had low generation probability. In a later analysis, a clonal expansion index for each public chain was calculated from normalized within-repertoire ranks of inferred template counts. In a later analysis, generation probabilities were computed with a VDJ recombination model fitted to out-of-frame rearrangements, and the resulting probabilities were checked against IGoR. In a later analysis, hypergeometric tests were used to score TCR-TCR, TCR-HLA and TCR-CMV co-occurrence, with a repertoire-size bias correction applied to TCR pairs. To estimate false discovery rates, a later analysis permuted the HLA or CMV assignments 20 times. A later analysis grouped co-occurring TCRs with DBSCAN, adding TCRdist sequence similarity when clustering within HLA-allele-positive subsets. Repertoires with fewer than 30,000 or more than 120,000 public chains, plus five repertoires with anomalous nucleotide sharing, were excluded from co-occurrence clustering. The source is immuneACCESS, and TCRdb retained only in-frame sequences with V and J called. Part of the clones is not carried over; for the studies checked, unresolved V genes explain less than half of this, and the remainder is unexplained. V and J calls and clone size are given by that table; D and trimming were obtained from the DNA. This sample lists roughly 90,000 clones; around 81% were detected once. Under 2.5% of the sample lies in the top ten.

In total, roughly 670 healthy bone marrow donors made up the cohort. At the time of sampling, every cohort member was nominally healthy, though immune exposures that went unrecorded were likely present. The donor was CMV seronegative and was included in the group of a few hundred seronegative cohort members. Every donor gave a peripheral blood sample, and the peripheral blood mononuclear cells from that sample were used for TCR beta sequencing. The Qiagen DNeasy Blood Extraction Kit was used to extract genomic DNA from the blood cell samples. The sequenced sample was PBMCs. The origin of this receptor is a man aged 18-30 years in good health and CMV-seronegative.

This receptor has the CDR3 CASSLADRGLTGELFF. The nucleotide sequence reads TGTGCCAGCAGCCTGGCCGACAGGGGGCTAACCGGGGAGCTGTTTTTT. The chain is assembled from TRBV7-3 and TRBJ2-2; 10 central nucleotides agree with TRBD1. There are 16 amino acids in the CDR3, from cysteine to phenylalanine inclusive. The only DNA kept is the CDR3, 48 bases in frame from the first base. From the germline V gene, CDR1 is SGHTA and CDR2 is FQGTGA. Clipping removes 5 bases from V and 5 bases from J, with 8 as the unmatched junction base count. Full variable domain (CDR3 extended with the reference TRBV7-3 and TRBJ2-2 proteins): GAGVSQTPSNKVTEKGKYVELRCDPISGHTALYWYRQSLGQGPEFLIYFQGTGAADDSGLPNDRFFAVRPEGSVSTLKIQRTERGDSAVYLCASSLADRGLTGELFFGEGSRLTVL.